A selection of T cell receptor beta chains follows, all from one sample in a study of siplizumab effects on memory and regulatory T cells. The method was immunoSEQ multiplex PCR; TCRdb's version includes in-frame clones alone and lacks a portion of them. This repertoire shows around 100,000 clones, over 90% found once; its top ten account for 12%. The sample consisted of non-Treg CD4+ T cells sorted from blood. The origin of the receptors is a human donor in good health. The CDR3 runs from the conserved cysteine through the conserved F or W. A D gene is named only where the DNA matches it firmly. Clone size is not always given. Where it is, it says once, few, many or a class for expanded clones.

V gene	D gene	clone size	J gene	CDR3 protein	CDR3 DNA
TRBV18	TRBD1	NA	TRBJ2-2	CASSPRGPNTGELFF	TGTGCCAGCTCACCCAGGGGGCCAAACACCGGGGAGCTGTTTTTT
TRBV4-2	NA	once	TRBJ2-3	CASSQDLGGGIHTDTQYF	TGTGCCAGCAGCCAAGATCTGGGAGGGGGGATACACACAGATACGCAGTATTTT
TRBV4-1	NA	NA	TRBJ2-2	CASSQAGINTGELFF	TGCGCCAGCAGCCAAGCGGGAATAAACACCGGGGAGCTGTTTTTT
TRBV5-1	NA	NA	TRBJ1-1	CASSGGSMNTEAFF	TGCGCCAGCAGCGGGGGCTCCATGAACACTGAAGCTTTCTTT
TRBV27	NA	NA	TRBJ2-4	CASSRIELAKNIQYF	TGTGCCAGCAGTCGTATAGAATTAGCCAAAAACATTCAGTACTTC
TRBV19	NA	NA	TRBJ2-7	CASSIETPSYEQYF	TGTGCCAGTAGTATTGAGACACCATCCTACGAGCAGTACTTC
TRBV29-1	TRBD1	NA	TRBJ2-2	CSVPWTGGPTGELFF	TGCAGCGTTCCCTGGACAGGGGGACCCACCGGGGAGCTGTTTTTT
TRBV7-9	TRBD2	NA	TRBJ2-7	CASSLALAGSGEQYF	TGTGCCAGCAGCTTAGCGCTAGCGGGATCGGGTGAGCAGTACTTC
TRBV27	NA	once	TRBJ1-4	CASSFLNEKLFF	TGTGCCAGCAGTTTCCTTAATGAAAAACTGTTTTTT
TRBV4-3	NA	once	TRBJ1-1	CASSQDEGMVAFF	TGCGCCAGCAGCCAAGACGAGGGAATGGTAGCTTTCTTT
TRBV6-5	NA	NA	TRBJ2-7	CASSYSRWGLYEQYF	TGTGCCAGCAGTTACTCCCGGTGGGGCCTCTACGAGCAGTACTTC
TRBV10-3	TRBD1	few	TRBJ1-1	CAISAGTGVYTEAFF	TGTGCCATCAGCGCCGGGACAGGGGTCTACACTGAAGCTTTCTTT
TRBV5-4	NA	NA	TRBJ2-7	CASSLEVGHYEQYF	TGTGCCAGCAGCTTGGAAGTCGGACACTACGAGCAGTACTTC
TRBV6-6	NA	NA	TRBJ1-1	CASIGLVRTEAFF	TGTGCCAGCATAGGTTTAGTGCGGACTGAAGCTTTCTTT
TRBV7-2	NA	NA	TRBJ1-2	CASSLVGFDGYTF	TGTGCCAGCAGCTTAGTGGGGTTCGACGGCTACACCTTC
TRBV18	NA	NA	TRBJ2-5	CASSPPGVQETQYF	TGTGCCAGCTCACCACCGGGGGTACAAGAGACCCAGTACTTC
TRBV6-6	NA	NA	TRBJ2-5	CASTYQETQYF	TGTGCCAGCACCTACCAAGAGACCCAGTACTTC
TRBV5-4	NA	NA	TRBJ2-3	CASTFGTPPPDTQYF	TGTGCCAGCACCTTCGGGACTCCCCCGCCAGATACGCAGTATTTT
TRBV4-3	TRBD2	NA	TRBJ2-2	CASSQGGRTSGATGELFF	TGCGCCAGCAGCCAAGGAGGGAGGACTAGCGGGGCAACCGGGGAGCTGTTTTTT
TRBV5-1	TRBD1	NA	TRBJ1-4	CASSGQGGNEKLFF	TGCGCCAGCAGCGGTCAGGGGGGGAATGAAAAACTGTTTTTT
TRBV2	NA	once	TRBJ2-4	CARGTENIQYF	TGTGCCAGGGGGACGGAAAACATTCAGTACTTC
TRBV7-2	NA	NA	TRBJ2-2	CASSLGGWELFF	TGTGCCAGCAGCTTAGGAGGGTGGGAGCTGTTTTTT
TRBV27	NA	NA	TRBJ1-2	CASSLRAGLYGYTF	TGTGCCAGCAGTTTAAGGGCAGGGCTCTATGGCTACACCTTC
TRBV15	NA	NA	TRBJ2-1	CATSRDGKHSYNEQFF	TGTGCCACCAGCAGAGATGGGAAACACTCCTACAATGAGCAGTTCTTC
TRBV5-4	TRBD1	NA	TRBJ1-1	CASSPRQGRAEAFF	TGTGCCAGCAGCCCCAGACAGGGACGGGCTGAAGCTTTCTTT
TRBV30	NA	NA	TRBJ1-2	CAWSSNYGYTF	TGTGCCTGGTCATCAAACTATGGCTACACCTTC
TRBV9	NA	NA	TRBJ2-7	CASSVVGQTTSEQYF	TGTGCCAGCAGCGTAGTAGGCCAAACTACGAGCGAGCAGTACTTC
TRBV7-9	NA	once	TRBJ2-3	CASSDQGGSTDTQYF	TGTGCCAGCAGCGACCAGGGGGGTTCGACAGATACGCAGTATTTT
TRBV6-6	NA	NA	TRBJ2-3	CASSSLSVGDTQYF	TGTGCCAGCAGTTCCCTTTCGGTGGGCGATACGCAGTATTTT
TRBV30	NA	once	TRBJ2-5	CAWSHRVGETQYF	TGTGCCTGGTCCCACAGGGTAGGAGAGACCCAGTACTTC
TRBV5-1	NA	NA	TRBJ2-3	CASGTRGGGDTQYF	TGCGCCAGTGGCACGAGGGGTGGGGGTGATACGCAGTATTTT
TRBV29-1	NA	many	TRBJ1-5	CSVAMGDQPQHF	TGCAGCGTTGCCATGGGTGATCAGCCCCAGCATTTT
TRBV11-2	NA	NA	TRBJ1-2	CASSLRQDYGYTF	TGTGCCAGCAGCTTAAGACAGGACTATGGCTACACCTTC
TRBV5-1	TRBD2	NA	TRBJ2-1	CASSLLRSGRVQEQFF	TGCGCCAGCAGCCTCCTCAGGAGCGGGAGGGTACAGGAGCAGTTCTTC
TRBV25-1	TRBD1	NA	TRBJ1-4	CASSAPPGQGNEKLFF	TGTGCCAGCAGTGCTCCCCCGGGACAGGGAAATGAAAAACTGTTTTTT
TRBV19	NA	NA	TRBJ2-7	CASSIDRGDESEQYF	TGTGCCAGTAGTATAGATCGAGGGGATGAGAGCGAGCAGTACTTC
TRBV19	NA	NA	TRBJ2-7	CASSIVLMGEIPYEQYF	TGTGCCAGTAGTATAGTTCTTATGGGGGAGATCCCCTACGAGCAGTACTTC
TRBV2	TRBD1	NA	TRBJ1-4	CASSPTGGNNEKLFF	TGTGCCAGCAGTCCCACAGGGGGCAATAATGAAAAACTGTTTTTT
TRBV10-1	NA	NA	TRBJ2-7	CASSESNRWQAGYEQYF	TGCGCCAGCAGTGAGTCGAATCGCTGGCAGGCTGGCTACGAGCAGTACTTC
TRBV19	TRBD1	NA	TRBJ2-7	CASGPGQGFNEQYF	TGTGCCAGCGGACCGGGACAGGGGTTCAACGAGCAGTACTTC
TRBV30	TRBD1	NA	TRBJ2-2	CAWSTGGTGELFF	TGTGCCTGGAGCACAGGGGGCACCGGGGAGCTGTTTTTT
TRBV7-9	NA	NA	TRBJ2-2	CASGMSNTGELFF	TGTGCCAGCGGTATGAGTAACACCGGGGAGCTGTTTTTT